Below are 21 T cell receptor beta chains sequenced from a single sample in a study of beta chain features in type 1 diabetes. The study's findings and limits: Shortening that was moderate but significant affected the TCRB CDR3s of Type 1 diabetes patients in all four CD4+ subsets.

Which antigens these TCRs recognize remains unknown. What was sequenced were expressed TCRB transcripts, since all of the isolated RNA had been reverse transcribed. Generated by immunoSEQ multiplex PCR, the TCRdb table keeps only in-frame clones and is missing some. This sample has about 340,000 clones, with approximately 9.9% found just once. Sequenced sample: central memory CD4+ T cells from blood. These receptor sequences come from a man under 40 with type 1 diabetes.

V gene TRBV7-8 combines with J gene TRBJ2-1, with a possible D match to TRBD2 (6 bases). CDR3 size: 18 residues. From germline, CDR1 is SGHVS and CDR2 FQNEAQ. Deletions cut 1 base from V and 2 bases from J, with 18 bases between. CDR3: CASSLGGPGTPTYNEQFF. CDR3 in DNA: TGTGCCAGCAGCTTAGGTGGTCCCGGGACTCCGACCTACAATGAGCAGTTCTTC.

The rearrangement uses TRBV7-8 and TRBJ2-1; 11 bases line up with TRBD1. This CDR3 has 12 amino acids. V lost 11 bases and J lost 6; bases outside the gene matches: 3. Germline lookup yields CDR1 SGHVS and CDR2 FQNEAQ. This CDR3 is CASGTGGNEQFF. The CDR3, as DNA: TGTGCCTCTGGGACAGGGGGCAATGAGCAGTTCTTC.

The V call is TRBV23-1, the J call TRBJ1-1, with D maybe TRBD1 (6 bases). TRBV23-1 is given ORF status, its function remaining uncertain. The CDR3 is 16 amino acids. The V and J ends lost 8 bases and 3 bases respectively, with 22 bases between them. CDR3: CASGGKPDRRDTEAFF. Here the CDR3 DNA reads TGCGCCAGCGGAGGCAAACCCGACAGGAGGGACACTGAAGCTTTCTTT.

This clone was detected ten times or more. This sequence joins TRBV5-1 and TRBJ1-1; TRBD1 matches 9 bases. V lost 6 bases to trimming and J lost 6 bases; unmatched junction nucleotides: 6. In germline, CDR1 is SGHRS, CDR2 YFSETQ. The CDR3 is 13 residues long. In DNA form, the CDR3 reads TGCGCCAGCACGGGACAGGGTGCCCCTGAAGCTTTCTTT. Its translation is CASTGQGAPEAFF.

This chain connects TRBV4-3 to TRBJ1-6; weak D call: TRBD1 (6 bases). The CDR3 has 14 amino acids. V dropped 0 bases and J dropped 8 bases, with 8 bases sitting between them. Germline V CDR1 and CDR2: LGHNA, YSLEER. CDR3 DNA sequence: TGCGCCAGCAGCCAAGAACCAGGGGATTCACCCCTCCACTTT. Protein product: CASSQEPGDSPLHF.

The chain combines TRBV4-3 with TRBJ1-5; perhaps TRBD1 as D (5 bases). The CDR3 loop spans 15 amino acids. The V and J ends lost 1 base and 3 bases respectively, with 10 bases between them. Germline V lookup: CDR1 LGHNA, CDR2 YSLEER. The DNA for the CDR3 is TGCGCCAGCAGCCAAGGCCTGGGGCTCAATCAGCCCCAGCATTTT. Encoded protein: CASSQGLGLNQPQHF.

The rearrangement uses TRBV25-1 and TRBJ2-7, with 8 bases lining up with TRBD1. With 6 bases clipped from V and 0 bases from J, the junction kept 7 bases outside the gene matches. The length of the CDR3 is 15 residues. From germline, CDR1 is MGHDK and CDR2 SYGVNS. CDR3 sequence: CASRARTGSSYEQYF. DNA of the CDR3: TGTGCCAGCAGGGCAAGGACAGGGAGCTCCTACGAGCAGTACTTC.

This clone was recorded a few times. The chain recombines TRBV7-2 with TRBJ2-7, with D possibly matching TRBD2 (5 bases). Germline V gives CDR1 SGHTA, CDR2 FQGNSA. This CDR3 region has 13 residues. Deletions cut 2 bases from V and 4 bases from J, with 9 bases between. The CDR3 DNA reads as TGTGCCAGCAGCTTAAATGGCGGGTACGAGCAGTACTTC. Encoded protein: CASSLNGGYEQYF.

This clone was found a few times. CDR3 nucleotides: TGTGCCAGCCGGGAACAGGGGGCCTTTAACTATGGCTACACCTTC. Protein: CASREQGAFNYGYTF. The genes are TRBV28 and TRBJ1-2; 9 bases agree with TRBD1. Trimming took 8 bases from V and 1 from J; bases not matched to a gene: 8. In germline, CDR1 is MDHEN, CDR2 SYDVKM. The CDR3 has 15 residues.

The chain has TRBV27 and TRBJ2-7; the D call may be TRBD1 or TRBD2 (7 bases each). Trimming cost V 5 bases and J 3 bases, with 17 bases left between them. From germline, CDR1 is MNHEY and CDR2 SMNVEV (reference sequence). This CDR3 is 15 amino acids long. The CDR3 coding sequence is TGTGCCAGCAGTCCAGGGGGGGCGAATTACTACGAGCAGTACTTC. Amino acids: CASSPGGANYYEQYF.

This clone was seen ten or more times. CDR3 protein: CASSMSLSSYNEQFF. In DNA form, the CDR3 reads TGTGCCAGTAGTATGAGTTTGAGCTCCTACAATGAGCAGTTCTTC. V gene TRBV19 combines with J gene TRBJ2-1; D not certain. V lost 3 bases and J 0 bases, leaving 9 bases between the germline ends. Germline CDR1 and CDR2: LNHDA and SQIVND (reference sequence). This CDR3 is 15 amino acids long. Filled out from reference TRBV19 and TRBJ2-1, the complete variable domain reads DGGITQSPKYLFRKEGQNVTLSCEQNLNHDAMYWYRQDPGQGLRLIYYSQIVNDFQKGDIAEGYSVSREKKESFPLTVTSAQKNPTAFYLCASSMSLSSYNEQFFGPGTRLTVL.

This clone was detected only a few times. The rearrangement joins TRBV2 to TRBJ2-5, with D unclear. Per germline, CDR1 SNHLY and CDR2 FYNNEI. Trimming stripped 1 base from V and 4 bases from J, with 7 bases between. The CDR3 has 13 residues. The CDR3 loop is CASSEGLLETQYF. The CDR3 DNA sequence: TGTGCCAGCAGTGAAGGGCTATTAGAGACCCAGTACTTC.

This clone appeared a few times. J is TRBJ2-7 and V is TRBV6-5; tentatively, D is TRBD2 (6 bases). The CDR3 loop spans 13 amino acids. V was shortened by 5 bases and J by 3 bases, with 11 bases between the two germline ends. Germline CDR1 and CDR2: MNHEY and SVGAGI. CDR3 sequence: CASSRSDYYEQYF. CDR3 DNA sequence: TGTGCCAGCAGTAGGTCGGACTACTACGAGCAGTACTTC.

V is TRBV18 and J is TRBJ2-1; TRBD1 aligns across 7 bases. The ends lost 4 bases at V and 6 bases at J; junction bases unmatched: 15. The CDR3 consists of 17 residues. Germline V gene lookup returns CDR1 KGHSH and CDR2 LQKENI. CDR3 in amino acids: CASSRRSSRGQGNEQFF. CDR3 sequence (DNA): TGTGCCAGCTCACGCAGATCGTCTAGGGGGCAAGGCAATGAGCAGTTCTTC.

This clone was picked up a small number of times. V and J are TRBV7-2 and TRBJ1-4; 8 bases match TRBD1. Germline V gene lookup returns CDR1 SGHTA and CDR2 FQGNSA. The CDR3 covers 15 residues. V was pared by 0 bases and J by 8 bases, with 5 bases of the junction left unmatched. CDR3 DNA: TGTGCCAGCAGCTTAGCTCGGACAGGGAGCGAAAAACTGTTTTTT. Its translation: CASSLARTGSEKLFF.

The V and J genes are TRBV30 and TRBJ1-6; TRBD1 matches at 8 bases. Germline assignment: CDR1 GTSNPN and CDR2 SVGIG (reference sequence). J was trimmed by 7 bases and V by 7 bases; bases with no gene match: 12. The CDR3 is 15 amino acids. The CDR3 reads CASMFKTGVNSPLHF. CDR3 nucleotides: TGTGCCTCGATGTTTAAGACAGGGGTAAATTCACCCCTCCACTTT.

This sequence joins TRBV6-5 and TRBJ2-7; 9 bases line up with TRBD1. With V trimmed by 6 bases and J by 5 bases, 11 bases remained unmatched. CDR3 length equals 15 residues. The germline V gene encodes CDR1 MNHEY and CDR2 SVGAGI. CDR3 protein: CASSSRRGQGHEQYF. The DNA for the CDR3 is TGTGCCAGCAGCTCCCGTCGGGGACAGGGCCACGAGCAGTACTTC.

This clone was observed a handful of times. V usage is TRBV5-4 and J usage is TRBJ2-1; possibly TRBD2 for D (7 bases). Germline V gives CDR1 SGHNT, CDR2 YYREEE (reference sequence). V was trimmed by 6 bases and J by 5 bases, leaving 12 bases between them. The CDR3 totals 13 residues. CDR3 sequence: CASTQGGDNEQFF. The CDR3 DNA reads TGTGCCAGCACACAAGGGGGGGACAATGAGCAGTTCTTC.

Note on this clone: Other DNA sequences in this sample translate to the same CDR3. This chain uses TRBV19 with TRBJ1-5; 10 bases align to TRBD1. The CDR3 totals 14 residues. The V segment lost 1 base and the J segment 7 bases; nucleotides outside the gene matches: 1. Germline lookup yields CDR1 LNHDA and CDR2 SQIVND (reference sequence). CDR3 DNA sequence: TGTGCCAGTAGTATAGGGACAGGGGGACAGCCCCAGCATTTT. Protein sequence: CASSIGTGGQPQHF.

V and J are TRBV6-5 and TRBJ1-1; 9 nucleotides align to TRBD1. V lost 6 bases and J lost 5; bases outside the gene matches: 10. The CDR3 covers 15 residues. Per the germline V gene, CDR1 is MNHEY and CDR2 is SVGAGI. CDR3: CASSTRDRGWTEAFF. In DNA, the CDR3 is TGTGCCAGCAGCACTCGCGACAGGGGGTGGACTGAAGCTTTCTTT.

This clone has more than one count but fewer than ten. The chain employs TRBV29-1 and TRBJ1-2, with TRBD1 as a possible D gene (5 bases). Trimming took off 1 base at V and 6 bases at J, with 9 bases between the two ends. CDR1 and CDR2 (germline): SQVTM, ANQGSEA. This CDR3 is built from 12 residues. In nucleotides, the CDR3 is TGCAGCGTTGAAGTAGGAGGGGATGGCTACACCTTC. Amino acids: CSVEVGGDGYTF.